Listed here are 16 T cell receptor beta chains from one sample, sequenced in a study of blood T cell repertoires in COVID-19. The method was immunoSEQ multiplex PCR; TCRdb's version includes in-frame clones alone and lacks a portion of them. The table lists 300,000 or so clones, 85% to 90% of them singletons. Material: peripheral blood. These TCRs come from a woman aged 40 to 50 who had recovered from COVID-19.

This clone came up a few times. The genes are TRBV5-4 and TRBJ1-1; D is unresolved. Trimming pared 0 bases from V and 10 bases from J, leaving 10 bases between. This CDR3 contains 12 residues. CDR1 is SGHNT and CDR2 is YYREEE in the germline V gene (reference sequence). The CDR3 nucleotides are TGTGCCAGCAGCTTGGACTCTCGATCAGCTTTCTTT. Its protein product is CASSLDSRSAFF.

The chain joins TRBV6-2 or TRBV6-3 to TRBJ2-1, with a weak D call TRBD1 (7 bases). The CDR3 loop spans 16 amino acids. V lost 0 bases and J lost 6, with 15 bases in between. Germline V lookup: CDR1 MNHEY, CDR2 SVGEGT. The CDR3 loop is CASSYSRRGPGNEQFF. CDR3 in DNA: TGTGCCAGCAGTTACTCGAGGAGGGGGCCGGGCAATGAGCAGTTCTTC.

The chain couples TRBV12-3 or TRBV12-4 to TRBJ1-2, with 8 bases matching TRBD1. The CDR3 spans 13 residues. With V trimmed by 4 bases and J by 8 bases, 6 bases remained unmatched. CDR3 in DNA: TGTGCCAGCAGTTCCCTCACAGGGGGGGGCTACACCTTC. Translating it yields CASSSLTGGGYTF.

This chain joins TRBV5-1 and TRBJ2-6, with TRBD1 matching over 10 bases. With 0 bases clipped from V and 3 bases from J, the junction kept 3 bases outside the gene matches. This CDR3 comprises 17 residues. Per germline, CDR1 SGHRS and CDR2 YFSETQ. CDR3 in DNA: TGCGCCAGCAGCTTGGGACAGGGGGCGCGTGGGGCCAACGTCCTGACTTTC. Its translation: CASSLGQGARGANVLTF.

The chain combines TRBV3-1 (or the pseudogene TRBV3-2) with TRBJ1-6; possibly TRBD1 for D (5 bases). The CDR3 sequence is 15 residues long. CDR1 and CDR2 (germline): LGHDT, YNNKEL (reference sequence). V dropped 4 bases and J dropped 14 bases, with 21 bases sitting between them. CDR3 amino acids: CASSPNGQGDSALHF. As DNA, the CDR3 is TGTGCCAGCAGCCCCAACGGGCAGGGCGATTCGGCCCTCCACTTT.

The rearrangement links TRBV20-1 to TRBJ1-1, with D uncertain. With 2 bases removed from V and 5 bases from J, the gap between germline ends came to 3 bases. The CDR3 consists of 10 residues. Germline lookup yields CDR1 DFQATT and CDR2 SNEGSKA (reference sequence). The CDR3 reads CSARRTEAFF. The DNA for the CDR3 is TGCAGTGCTAGACGGACTGAAGCTTTCTTT.

The chain is built from TRBV11-2 and TRBJ1-2; D is ambiguous. CDR1 and CDR2 (germline): SGHAT, FQNNGV. The CDR3 consists of 15 residues. V dropped 1 base and J dropped 3 bases, with 12 bases sitting between them. Written as DNA, the CDR3 is TGTGCCAGCAGCTTAGGTACGGGAGTTTACTATGGCTACACCTTC. This translates into CASSLGTGVYYGYTF. Using reference TRBV11-2 and TRBJ1-2 for the parts outside the CDR3, the full variable domain is EAGVAQSPRYKIIEKRQSVAFWCNPISGHATLYWYQQILGQGPKLLIQFQNNGVVDDSQLPKDRFSAERLKGVDSTLKIQPAKLEDSAVYLCASSLGTGVYYGYTFGSGTRLTVV.

The chain links TRBV10-1 to TRBJ2-5; TRBD2 matches 11 bases. The CDR3 contains 13 residues. Trimming took 6 bases from V and 3 from J; bases not matched to a gene: 0. Per germline, CDR1 WNHNN and CDR2 SYGVQD (reference sequence). The CDR3 coding sequence is TGCGCCAGCAGACTAGCGGGGGAAGAGACCCAGTACTTC. It codes for CASRLAGEETQYF.

The CDR3 protein is CASSRQGARKEQYF. The CDR3 DNA follows: TGTGCCAGCAGTCGACAGGGGGCAAGGAAAGAGCAGTACTTC. This sequence joins TRBV27 and TRBJ2-7; 10 bases map to TRBD1. Germline CDR1 and CDR2: MNHEY and SMNVEV (reference sequence). The CDR3 spans 14 residues. The V gene end was trimmed by 5 bases and the J gene end by 7 bases; junction bases not matched to a gene: 8.

The rearrangement uses TRBV6-6 and TRBJ1-5, with 9 bases lining up with TRBD1. The V gene's germline CDR1 is MNHNY and CDR2 SVGAGI (reference sequence). The length of the CDR3 is 14 residues. V gave up 8 bases and J gave up 6 bases; unmatched junction bases: 8. CDR3 coding DNA: TGTGCCAGCGCACCCGGGACAGGGCTTCAGCCCCAGCATTTT. Translation gives CASAPGTGLQPQHF.

This chain joins TRBV7-2 and TRBJ2-1; no reliable D call. This CDR3 has 13 amino acids. V lost 5 bases and J 9 bases, leaving 14 bases between the germline ends. CDR1 and CDR2 from the germline V gene are SGHTA and FQGNSA. The CDR3, as DNA: TGTGCCAGCAGCCTGATGACATACGGTGAGCAGTTCTTC. It specifies CASSLMTYGEQFF.

This chain uses TRBV5-1 with TRBJ1-1; weak D call: TRBD1 (5 bases). In germline, CDR1 is SGHRS, CDR2 YFSETQ. V gave up 0 bases and J gave up 1 base, with 10 bases separating them. The CDR3 extends over 15 amino acids. For the CDR3, the DNA is TGCGCCAGCAGCTTGGGCGGGGCCGAGAACACTGAAGCTTTCTTT. Its protein product is CASSLGGAENTEAFF. The complete variable domain, with remaining parts taken from reference TRBV5-1 and TRBJ1-1, reads KAGVTQTPRYLIKTRGQQVTLSCSPISGHRSVSWYQQTPGQGLQFLFEYFSETQRNKGNFPGRFSGRQFSNSRSEMNVSTLELGDSALYLCASSLGGAENTEAFFGQGTRLTVV.

This CDR3 reads CASSFGQGAETQYF. The CDR3 DNA is TGTGCCAGCAGCTTTGGACAGGGGGCGGAGACCCAGTACTTC. The V gene is TRBV11-2, the J gene TRBJ2-5; 11 bases are shared with TRBD1. CDR1 is SGHAT, CDR2 FQNNGV, per germline. This CDR3 spans 14 amino acids. V was pared by 3 bases and J by 5 bases, with 2 bases of the junction left unmatched.

The CDR3 DNA sequence: TGTGCCAGCAGGGACTTTTGGGGCTACACCTTC. This translates into CASRDFWGYTF. The V and J genes are TRBV7-8 and TRBJ1-2; D remains ambiguous. Germline lookup yields CDR1 SGHVS and CDR2 FQNEAQ. The CDR3 covers 11 residues. V lost 6 bases and J lost 8, with 10 bases in between.

This chain joins TRBV24-1 and TRBJ1-2; 9 bases map to TRBD1. This CDR3 has 15 residues. With V trimmed by 2 bases and J by 4 bases, 4 bases remained unmatched. CDR1 is KGHDR and CDR2 is SFDVKD in the germline V gene. In nucleotides, the CDR3 is TGTGCCACCAGTGATTACAGGGGGCGCAGCTATGGCTACACCTTC. Residues: CATSDYRGRSYGYTF.

V and J are TRBV4-1 and TRBJ2-7; D may be TRBD1 (6 bases). The CDR3 has 16 residues. CDR1 and CDR2 from the germline V gene are MGHRA and YSYEKL. V was cut by 2 bases and J by 2 bases, with 16 bases left in between. The CDR3 spells CASSQIWDTFPYEQYF. As DNA, the CDR3 is TGCGCCAGCAGCCAAATTTGGGACACCTTTCCCTACGAGCAGTACTTC.